This T cell receptor (beta chain) was recovered during a study of CD8 T cells in Susac syndrome. RNA, at roughly 0.45 to 1 ug, was reverse transcribed with random hexamers. An immunoSEQ multiplex PCR amplified TCR beta CDR3 over 54 Vbeta and 13 Jbeta. From the immunoSEQ multiplex PCR reads, TCRdb called clonotypes with MiXCR, one entry per CDR3 protein. The sample records 150,000 to 200,000 distinct CDR3 sequences, approximately 93% being singletons. Blood CD8+ and CD4+ T cells underwent high-throughput TCR beta sequencing. There are 15 residues in the CDR3. Trimming left V 1 base short and J 14 bases short, with 23 bases between. Germline V gene lookup returns CDR1 SGHTA and CDR2 FQGTGA.

The sequence came from a human donor with multiple sclerosis. The rearrangement uses TRBV7-3 and TRBJ1-2; D unresolved. Source material: CD4+ T cells from PBMCs. The CDR3 DNA reads TGTGCCAGCAGCTTAAATGGCCAGGCGACACATTCGAGGACCTTC. It translates to CASSLNGQATHSRTF.